The T cell receptor (beta chain) under discussion was sequenced for a study of blood T cell repertoires in COVID-19. For the study at large: COVID-19 samples collected from the United States, Italy and Spain covered acute and convalescent phases. Nucleic acid was either cDNA or gDNA, and it came from T cells, B-cell-depleted T cells, or PBMCs.

The V and J ends lost 5 bases and 7 bases respectively, with 12 bases between them. Germline lookup yields CDR1 KGHSH and CDR2 LQKENI. The CDR3 is 14 residues long. In the authors' methods: The authors estimated nucleated cell counts from reference gene primer amplification. The protocol was immunoSEQ multiplex PCR, while the TCRdb copy is restricted to in-frame clones and leaves out a portion. D and trimming come from the DNA, and the V and J calls and clone size come from that table. The sample yields over 45,000 clones, around four fifths seen once. This receptor was identified in a man between 35 and 55 years old with acute or convalescent COVID-19. This chain links TRBV18 with TRBJ1-6; the D gene is possibly TRBD1 (6 bases). The sequenced material came from peripheral blood. The CDR3 spells CASSYNRDNSPLHF. The CDR3 nucleotides are TGTGCCAGCTCATATAACAGGGACAATTCACCCCTCCACTTT.